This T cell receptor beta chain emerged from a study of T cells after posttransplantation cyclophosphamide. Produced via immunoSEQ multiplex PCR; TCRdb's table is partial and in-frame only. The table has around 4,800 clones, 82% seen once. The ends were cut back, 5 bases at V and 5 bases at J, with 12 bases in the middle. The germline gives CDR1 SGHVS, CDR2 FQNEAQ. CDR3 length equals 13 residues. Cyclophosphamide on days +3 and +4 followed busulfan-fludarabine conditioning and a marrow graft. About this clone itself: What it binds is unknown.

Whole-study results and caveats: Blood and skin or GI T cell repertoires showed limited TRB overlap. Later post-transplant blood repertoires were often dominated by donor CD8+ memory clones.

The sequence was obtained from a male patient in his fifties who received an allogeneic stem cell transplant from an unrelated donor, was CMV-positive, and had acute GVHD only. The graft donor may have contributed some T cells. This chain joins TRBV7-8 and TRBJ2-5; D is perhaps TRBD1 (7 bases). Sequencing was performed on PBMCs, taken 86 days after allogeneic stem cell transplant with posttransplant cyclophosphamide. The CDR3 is CASSPQGRETQYF. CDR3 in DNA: TGTGCCAGCAGCCCACAGGGGAGGGAGACCCAGTACTTC. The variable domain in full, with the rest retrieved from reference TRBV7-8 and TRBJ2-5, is GAGVSQSPRYKVAKRGQDVALRCDPISGHVSLFWYQQALGQGPEFLTYFQNEAQLDKSGLPSDRFFAERPEGSVSTLKIQRTQQEDSAVYLCASSPQGRETQYFGPGTRLLVL.